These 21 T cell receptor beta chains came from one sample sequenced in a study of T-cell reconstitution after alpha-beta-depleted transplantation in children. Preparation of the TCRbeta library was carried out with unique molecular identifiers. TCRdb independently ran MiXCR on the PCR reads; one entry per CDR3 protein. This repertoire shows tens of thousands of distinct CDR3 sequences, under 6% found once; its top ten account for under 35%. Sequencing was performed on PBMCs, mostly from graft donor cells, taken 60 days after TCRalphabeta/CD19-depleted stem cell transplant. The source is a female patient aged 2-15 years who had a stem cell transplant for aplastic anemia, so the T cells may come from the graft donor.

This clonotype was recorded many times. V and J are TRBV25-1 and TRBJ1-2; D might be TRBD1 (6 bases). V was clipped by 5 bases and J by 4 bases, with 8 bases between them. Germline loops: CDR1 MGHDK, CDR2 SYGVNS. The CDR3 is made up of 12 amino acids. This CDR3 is CASSRGGYGYTF. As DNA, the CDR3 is TGTGCCAGCAGTAGGGGGGGCTATGGCTACACCTTC.

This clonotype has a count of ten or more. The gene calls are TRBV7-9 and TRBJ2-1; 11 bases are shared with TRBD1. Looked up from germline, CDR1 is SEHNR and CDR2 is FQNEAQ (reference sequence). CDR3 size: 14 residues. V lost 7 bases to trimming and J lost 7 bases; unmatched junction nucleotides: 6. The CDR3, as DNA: TGTGCCAGCACCAAGGGACAGGGGGTAAATGAGCAGTTCTTC. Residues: CASTKGQGVNEQFF. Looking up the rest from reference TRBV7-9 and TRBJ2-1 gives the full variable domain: DTGVSQNPRHKITKRGQNVTFRCDPISEHNRLYWYRQTLGQGPEFLTYFQNEAQLEKSRLLSDRFSAERPKGSFSTLEIQRTEQGDSAMYLCASTKGQGVNEQFFGPGTRLTVL.

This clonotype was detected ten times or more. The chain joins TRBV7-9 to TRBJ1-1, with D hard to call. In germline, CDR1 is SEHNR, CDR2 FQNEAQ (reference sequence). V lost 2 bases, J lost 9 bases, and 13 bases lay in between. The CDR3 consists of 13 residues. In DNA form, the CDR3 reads TGTGCCAGCAGCTTACTCGAGGGAGCTAAAGCTTTCTTT. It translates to CASSLLEGAKAFF.

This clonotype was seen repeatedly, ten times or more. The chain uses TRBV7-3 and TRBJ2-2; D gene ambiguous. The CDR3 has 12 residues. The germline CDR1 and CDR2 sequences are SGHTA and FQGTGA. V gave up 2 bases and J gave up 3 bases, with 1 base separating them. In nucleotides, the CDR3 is TGTGCCAGCAGCTTAGACACCGGGGAGCTGTTTTTT. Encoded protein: CASSLDTGELFF.

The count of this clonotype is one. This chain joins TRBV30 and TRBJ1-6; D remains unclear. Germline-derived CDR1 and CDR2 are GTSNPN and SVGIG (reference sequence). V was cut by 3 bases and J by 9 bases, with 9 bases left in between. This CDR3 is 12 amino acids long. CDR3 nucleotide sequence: TGTGCCTGGAGAGCAGGTCCTTCACCCCTCCACTTT. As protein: CAWRAGPSPLHF.

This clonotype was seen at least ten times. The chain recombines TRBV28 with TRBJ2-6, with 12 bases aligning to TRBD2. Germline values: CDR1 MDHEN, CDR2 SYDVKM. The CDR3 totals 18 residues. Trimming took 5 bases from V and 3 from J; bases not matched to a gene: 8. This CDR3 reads CASSTILAGGHGANVLTF. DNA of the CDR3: TGTGCCAGCAGTACGATCCTAGCGGGGGGGCATGGGGCCAACGTCCTGACTTTC. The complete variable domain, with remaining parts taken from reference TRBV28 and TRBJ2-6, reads DVKVTQSSRYLVKRTGEKVFLECVQDMDHENMFWYRQDPGLGLRLIYFSYDVKMKEKGDIPEGYSVSREKKERFSLILESASTNQTSMYLCASSTILAGGHGANVLTFGAGSRLTVL.

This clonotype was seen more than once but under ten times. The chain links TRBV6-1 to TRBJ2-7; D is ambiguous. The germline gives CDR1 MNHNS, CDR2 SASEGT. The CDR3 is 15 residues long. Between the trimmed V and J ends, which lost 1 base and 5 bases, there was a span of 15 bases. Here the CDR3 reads CASSEGRVRSHEQYF. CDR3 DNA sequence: TGTGCCAGCAGTGAAGGACGGGTACGGTCCCACGAGCAGTACTTC.

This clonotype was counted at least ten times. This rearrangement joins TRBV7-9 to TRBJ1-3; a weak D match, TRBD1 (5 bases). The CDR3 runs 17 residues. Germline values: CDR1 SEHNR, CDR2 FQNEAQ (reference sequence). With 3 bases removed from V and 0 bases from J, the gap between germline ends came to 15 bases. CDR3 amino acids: CASSFAGRPTSGNTIYF. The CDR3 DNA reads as TGTGCCAGCAGCTTCGCGGGACGCCCGACCTCTGGAAACACCATATATTTT.

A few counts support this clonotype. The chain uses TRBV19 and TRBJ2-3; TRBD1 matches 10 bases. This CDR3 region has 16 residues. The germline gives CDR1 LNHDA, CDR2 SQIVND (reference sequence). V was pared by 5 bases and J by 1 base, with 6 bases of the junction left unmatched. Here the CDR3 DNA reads TGTGCCAGTAGTCTCTGGACAGGGGGAGGCACAGATACGCAGTATTTT. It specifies CASSLWTGGGTDTQYF.

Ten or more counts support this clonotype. The CDR3 DNA sequence: TGTGCCAGCAGCGTGGCCGCCGGGACTAGCGGAGCTCACTACAATGAGCAGTTCTTC. Its translation is CASSVAAGTSGAHYNEQFF. The rearrangement joins TRBV7-9 to TRBJ2-1; TRBD2 matches at 11 bases. The CDR3 is 19 residues long. Germline CDR1 SEHNR, CDR2 FQNEAQ (reference sequence). V was clipped by 5 bases and J by 3 bases; unmatched bases: 15.

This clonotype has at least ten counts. The DNA for the CDR3 is TGTGCCAGCAGTCAGATAGCGGGAGTGATAGTAAATGAGCAGTTCTTC. Translation gives CASSQIAGVIVNEQFF. J is TRBJ2-1 and V is TRBV12-3 or TRBV12-4; 9 nucleotides agree with TRBD2. V lost 5 bases to trimming and J lost 7 bases; unmatched junction nucleotides: 12. This CDR3 comprises 16 residues.

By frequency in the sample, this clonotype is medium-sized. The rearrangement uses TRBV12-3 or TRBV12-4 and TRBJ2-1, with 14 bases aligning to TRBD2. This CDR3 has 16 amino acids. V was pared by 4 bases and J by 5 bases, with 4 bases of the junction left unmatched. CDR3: CASSSGLAGVHNEQFF. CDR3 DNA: TGTGCCAGCAGTTCGGGACTAGCGGGGGTCCACAATGAGCAGTTCTTC.

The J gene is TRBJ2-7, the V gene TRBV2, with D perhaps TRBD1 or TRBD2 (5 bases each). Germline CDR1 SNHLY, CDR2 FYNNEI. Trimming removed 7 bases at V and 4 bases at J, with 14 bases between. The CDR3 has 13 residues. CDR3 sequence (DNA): TGTGCCAGCACCTCCGGTTGGGGGTACGAGCAGTACTTC. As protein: CASTSGWGYEQYF.

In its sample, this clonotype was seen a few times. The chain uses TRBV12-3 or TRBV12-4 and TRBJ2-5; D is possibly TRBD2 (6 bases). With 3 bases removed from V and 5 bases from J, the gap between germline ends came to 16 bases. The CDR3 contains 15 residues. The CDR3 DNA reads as TGTGCCAGCAGTTTTAAGCGGCGGGATGGGGAGACCCAGTACTTC. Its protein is CASSFKRRDGETQYF.

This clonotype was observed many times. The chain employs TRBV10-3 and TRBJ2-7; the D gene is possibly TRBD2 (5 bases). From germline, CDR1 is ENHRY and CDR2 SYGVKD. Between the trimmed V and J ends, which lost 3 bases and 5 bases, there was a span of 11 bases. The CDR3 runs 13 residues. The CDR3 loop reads CAISDFPGNEQYV. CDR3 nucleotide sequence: TGTGCCATCAGTGACTTTCCGGGGAACGAGCAGTACGTC.

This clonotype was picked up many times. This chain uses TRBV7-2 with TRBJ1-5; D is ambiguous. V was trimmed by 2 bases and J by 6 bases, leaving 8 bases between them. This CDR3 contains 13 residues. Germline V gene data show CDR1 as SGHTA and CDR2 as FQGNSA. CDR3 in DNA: TGTGCCAGCAGCTTATCGAGTGGTCAGCCCCAGCATTTT. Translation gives CASSLSSGQPQHF.

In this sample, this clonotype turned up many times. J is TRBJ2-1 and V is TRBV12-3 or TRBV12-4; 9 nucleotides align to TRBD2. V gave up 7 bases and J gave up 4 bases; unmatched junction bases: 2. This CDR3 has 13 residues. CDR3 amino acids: CASILAGYNEQFF. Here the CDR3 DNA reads TGTGCCAGCATCCTAGCGGGATACAATGAGCAGTTCTTC.

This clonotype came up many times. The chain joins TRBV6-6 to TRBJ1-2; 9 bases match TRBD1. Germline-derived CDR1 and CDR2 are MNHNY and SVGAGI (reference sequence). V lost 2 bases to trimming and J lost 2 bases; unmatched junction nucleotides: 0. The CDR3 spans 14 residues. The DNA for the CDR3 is TGTGCCAGCAGTTACGGGACAGGGAACTATGGCTACACCTTC. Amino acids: CASSYGTGNYGYTF.

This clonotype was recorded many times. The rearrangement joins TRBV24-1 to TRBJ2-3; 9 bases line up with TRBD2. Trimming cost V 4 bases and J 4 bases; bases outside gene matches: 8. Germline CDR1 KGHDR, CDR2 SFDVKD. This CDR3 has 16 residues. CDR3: CATSDSLAGAADTQYF. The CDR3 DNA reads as TGTGCCACCAGTGACTCCTTAGCGGGAGCTGCAGATACGCAGTATTTT.

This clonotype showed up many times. The CDR3 reads CASSQVGGSNQPQHF. CDR3 in DNA: TGTGCCAGCAGCCAAGTGGGCGGTAGCAATCAGCCCCAGCATTTT. The J gene is TRBJ1-5, the V gene TRBV3-1, with D unresolved. The length of the CDR3 is 15 residues. Germline loops: CDR1 LGHDT, CDR2 YNNKEL (reference sequence). Trimming left V 1 base short and J 0 bases short, with 7 bases between.

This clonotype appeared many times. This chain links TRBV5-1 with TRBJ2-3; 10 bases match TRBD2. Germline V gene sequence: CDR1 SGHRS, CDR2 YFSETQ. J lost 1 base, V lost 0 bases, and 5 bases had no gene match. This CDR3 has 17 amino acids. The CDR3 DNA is TGCGCCAGCAGCTTGGGGCTAGCGGGAGTGGGCACAGATACGCAGTATTTT. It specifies CASSLGLAGVGTDTQYF.